These 19 T cell receptor beta chains were sequenced from one sample in a study of CXCR3-negative and CXCR3-positive naive CD8 T cells. Preparation of TRB cDNA libraries relied on 5' RACE carrying UMI labels. TCRdb reworked the 5' RACE reads into one entry per CDR3 protein, no DNA. The specimen's table records around 96,000 distinct CDR3 sequences. Sequenced input: naive CXCR3- CD8+ T cells from blood. This sample's subset: CD45RO-CCR7+CD27+CD95- naive CD8+ T cells lacking CXCR3 (TNR3-). Every receptor here comes from a human donor in good health. Some clones in this sample may be carry-over from other donors' samples.

The chain's CDR3 is CASSSSTSGRLPYEQYF. The rearrangement links TRBV7-9 to TRBJ2-7; lacking DNA, the TRBD2 call made by TCRdb goes unchecked. This CDR3 has 17 amino acids. Germline V lookup: CDR1 SEHNR, CDR2 FQNEAQ (reference sequence). Looking up the rest from reference TRBV7-9 and TRBJ2-7 gives the full variable domain: DTGVSQNPRHKITKRGQNVTFRCDPISEHNRLYWYRQTLGQGPEFLTYFQNEAQLEKSRLLSDRFSAERPKGSFSTLEIQRTEQGDSAMYLCASSSSTSGRLPYEQYFGPGTRLTVT.

The V and J genes are TRBV5-1 and TRBJ1-2; TCRdb's D gene call, TRBD1, goes unchecked for lack of DNA. CDR3 length equals 17 residues. Per the germline V gene, CDR1 is SGHRS and CDR2 is YFSETQ. CDR3 in amino acids: CASSLIPGTGINYGYTF.

The chain recombines TRBV6-2 or TRBV6-3 with TRBJ2-3; TCRdb picks TRBD2, but there is no DNA to check that call. Germline CDR1 MNHEY, CDR2 SVGEGT. The CDR3 sequence is 18 residues long. The CDR3 loop reads CASSSRTSGGAVADTQYF.

This chain links TRBV20-1 with TRBJ1-1. Per the germline V gene, CDR1 is DFQATT and CDR2 is SNEGSKA (reference sequence). The CDR3 covers 14 residues. The CDR3 sequence is CSARDLSMNTEAFF.

V is TRBV14 and J is TRBJ2-7; TCRdb's D call of TRBD1 is untestable without DNA. The CDR3 spans 17 residues. Germline loops: CDR1 SGHDN, CDR2 FVKESK. CDR3 loop: CASSPDQGQGRRYEQYF.

The rearrangement joins TRBV5-1 to TRBJ1-3; with no DNA, the TCRdb D assignment of TRBD1 cannot be verified. CDR3 length: 17 residues. Germline V CDR1 and CDR2: SGHRS, YFSETQ. The CDR3 here is CASSLEPGQLLGNTIYF.

The chain joins TRBV15 to TRBJ2-1; TCRdb outputs TRBD2, but without DNA this stays unchecked. This CDR3 has 15 amino acids. Germline values: CDR1 LNHNV, CDR2 YYDKDF (reference sequence). The CDR3 sequence: CATSRDTSGSNEQFF.

This sequence joins TRBV29-1 and TRBJ1-1. Germline V CDR1 and CDR2: SQVTM, ANQGSEA. CDR3 length equals 13 residues. The CDR3 is CSVEDRIETEAFF.

The genes are TRBV20-1 and TRBJ1-5. Germline V gene data show CDR1 as DFQATT and CDR2 as SNEGSKA (reference sequence). The CDR3 runs to 12 residues. The CDR3 sequence is CSASRGGSPQHF.

V gene TRBV28 combines with J gene TRBJ2-4; TCRdb selects TRBD2, and the lack of DNA leaves this call unchecked. The length of the CDR3 is 15 residues. The germline V gene encodes CDR1 MDHEN and CDR2 SYDVKM. The CDR3 loop reads CASSTPGGPKNIQYF.

The chain is built from TRBV21-1 and TRBJ2-7. TRBV21-1 is described as a pseudogene. CDR3 length: 11 amino acids. CDR3 sequence: CASEGWGEQYF.

The chain uses TRBV2 and TRBJ1-3; TCRdb returns TRBD1, unconfirmable since there is no DNA. The CDR3 has 16 amino acids. Germline CDR1 and CDR2: SNHLY and FYNNEI. The CDR3 loop reads CASRETTGNVGNTIYF.

The chain has TRBV7-9 and TRBJ1-1; the D call of TRBD1 rests on TCRdb alone, since no DNA is present to check it. This CDR3 is 15 amino acids long. The germline gives CDR1 SEHNR, CDR2 FQNEAQ (reference sequence). The CDR3 is CASSLDQGRNTEAFF.

The chain employs TRBV15 and TRBJ2-6. This CDR3 has 15 residues. Germline V CDR1 and CDR2: LNHNV, YYDKDF (reference sequence). The CDR3 reads CATSRARVGANVLTF.

The genes are TRBV7-9 and TRBJ2-5; TCRdb's D gene call, TRBD1, goes unchecked for lack of DNA. CDR1 and CDR2 from the germline V gene are SEHNR and FQNEAQ (reference sequence). The CDR3 length is 16 residues. CDR3 residues: CASSLGGTAAPYEQYF.

The chain couples TRBV3-1 to TRBJ2-3; TCRdb proposes TRBD2, but this gene call is untestable without DNA. The V gene's germline CDR1 is LGHDT and CDR2 YNNKEL (reference sequence). This CDR3 has 15 amino acids. CDR3 sequence: CASSQDEEGGDTQYF.

CDR3 amino acids: CASSPWEDNSPLHF. This sequence joins TRBV3-1 and TRBJ1-6. The CDR3 totals 14 residues. The V gene's germline CDR1 is LGHDT and CDR2 YNNKEL (reference sequence).

The chain has TRBV20-1 and TRBJ1-1. The CDR3 extends over 13 amino acids. Germline loops: CDR1 DFQATT, CDR2 SNEGSKA (reference sequence). CDR3 sequence: CSASYIGRTEAFF.

The rearrangement links TRBV9 to TRBJ2-1; the D call from TCRdb, TRBD2, cannot be confirmed without DNA. In germline, CDR1 is SGDLS, CDR2 YYNGEE. CDR3 length: 14 amino acids. The CDR3 reads CASSPFLAGNEQFF.